The 25 T cell receptor beta chains reported below all come from one sample, sequenced in a study of blood T cell repertoires in COVID-19. The repertoire was sequenced with immunoSEQ multiplex PCR; TCRdb's copy has only in-frame clones and lacks some. This table has about 670,000 clones, 90% appearing once. Sequencing input: peripheral blood. The receptor source for this set is a young woman with acute or convalescent COVID-19.

The V and J genes are TRBV27 and TRBJ1-1, with D possibly matching TRBD1 (6 bases). The germline V gene encodes CDR1 MNHEY and CDR2 SMNVEV (reference sequence). The CDR3 is 15 amino acids. V was cut by 5 bases and J by 5 bases, with 18 bases left in between. CDR3 DNA: TGTGCCAGCAGTACCCAACACCGAGGGGGTACTGAAGCTTTCTTT. Its protein is CASSTQHRGGTEAFF.

The rearrangement joins TRBV6-5 to TRBJ1-2; weak D call: TRBD1 (6 bases). Germline V CDR1 and CDR2: MNHEY, SVGAGI. The CDR3 spans 11 residues. Trimming removed 6 bases at V and 7 bases at J, with 9 bases between. The CDR3 region has the DNA TGTGCCAGCAGGGGGGCCGTTGGCTACACCTTC. This encodes CASRGAVGYTF.

J is TRBJ2-6 and V is TRBV9; perhaps TRBD1 as D (7 bases). Germline V gene lookup returns CDR1 SGDLS and CDR2 YYNGEE. The CDR3 totals 17 residues. V lost 4 bases and J lost 1, with 15 bases in between. DNA for the CDR3: TGTGCCAGCAGCCGCGGGACAGCCTTATCTGGGGCCAACGTCCTGACTTTC. Translated, it gives CASSRGTALSGANVLTF.

CDR3 protein: CASSSRTVGNTIYF. The DNA of the CDR3 is TGTGCCAGCAGTTCCCGGACAGTGGGAAACACCATATATTTT. The chain uses TRBV6-5 and TRBJ1-3, with a weak D call TRBD1 (6 bases). The CDR3 is 14 residues long. The V and J ends lost 4 bases and 4 bases respectively, with 11 bases between them. Germline-derived CDR1 and CDR2 are MNHEY and SVGAGI.

The chain employs TRBV9 and TRBJ1-3; a possible D gene is TRBD1 (6 bases). Between the trimmed V and J ends, which lost 0 bases and 3 bases, there was a span of 19 bases. Looked up from germline, CDR1 is SGDLS and CDR2 is YYNGEE. The CDR3 covers 18 residues. The CDR3 coding sequence is TGTGCCAGCAGCGTAGACGCTTACATGACAGGTTTTGGAAACACCATATATTTT. Protein: CASSVDAYMTGFGNTIYF.

This clone was seen only once. The CDR3 DNA is TGTGCCAGCAGCGTACGGACAGGGACTGGCTACACCTTC. It encodes CASSVRTGTGYTF. V and J are TRBV9 and TRBJ1-2; 8 nucleotides align to TRBD1. CDR1 and CDR2 from the germline V gene are SGDLS and YYNGEE. V lost 1 base and J lost 7; bases outside the gene matches: 3. The CDR3 loop spans 13 amino acids.

This sequence joins TRBV3-1 (or the pseudogene TRBV3-2) and TRBJ1-1; 7 positions match TRBD1. Trimming at V came to 2 bases and at J to 7 bases, leaving 4 bases not matched to a gene. Per germline, CDR1 LGHDT and CDR2 YNNKEL (reference sequence). The CDR3 is 13 residues long. The CDR3: CASSQRQGGEAFF. The CDR3 nucleotides read TGTGCCAGCAGCCAACGACAGGGAGGTGAAGCTTTCTTT.

J is TRBJ2-2 and V is TRBV4-1; 8 bases are shared with TRBD1. The CDR3 is made up of 17 amino acids. J was trimmed by 5 bases and V by 3 bases; bases with no gene match: 11. Germline CDR1 MGHRA, CDR2 YSYEKL. This chain's CDR3 is CASSQQALGTGTGELFF. The DNA for the CDR3 is TGCGCCAGCAGCCAGCAAGCCTTGGGGACAGGTACCGGGGAGCTGTTTTTT.

To note about this clone: Different DNA sequences within this sample yield the same CDR3. This sequence joins TRBV10-3 and TRBJ1-1; D might be TRBD1 (5 bases). There are 13 residues in the CDR3. The germline V and J ends were trimmed by 2 bases and 2 bases, with 6 bases remaining between them. In germline, CDR1 is ENHRY, CDR2 SYGVKD. CDR3 nucleotides: TGTGCCATCAGTGAGAGGGGTAACACTGAAGCTTTCTTT. Translation: CAISERGNTEAFF.

The chain uses TRBV3-1 (or the pseudogene TRBV3-2) and TRBJ2-7; possibly TRBD2 for D (6 bases). In germline, CDR1 is LGHDT, CDR2 YNNKEL (reference sequence). V lost 0 bases and J lost 3, with 15 bases in between. This CDR3 spans 16 amino acids. Written as DNA, the CDR3 is TGTGCCAGCAGCCAAGACATAGCGGCAGGCAGCTACGAGCAGTACTTC. It yields the protein CASSQDIAAGSYEQYF.

V gene TRBV12-1 combines with J gene TRBJ1-3; no DNA check was done on the table's D call, TRBD1. TRBV12-1 is recorded as a pseudogene. This CDR3 is built from 17 residues. The CDR3 sequence: CASSPYRGRIFGNTIYF. The CDR3 DNA follows: TGTGCCAGCAGCCCCTACAGGGGGCGTATATTTGGAAACACCATATATTTT.

The V gene is TRBV11-2, the J gene TRBJ1-1; D is possibly TRBD1 (5 bases). Per the germline V gene, CDR1 is SGHAT and CDR2 is FQNNGV. This CDR3 comprises 14 residues. The germline V and J ends were trimmed by 1 base and 11 bases, with 17 bases remaining between them. This CDR3 is CASSLVGGPRGAFF. The DNA of the CDR3 is TGTGCCAGCAGCTTAGTAGGAGGGCCTCGGGGGGCTTTCTTT. The full variable domain, its missing parts supplied by reference TRBV11-2 and TRBJ1-1, is EAGVAQSPRYKIIEKRQSVAFWCNPISGHATLYWYQQILGQGPKLLIQFQNNGVVDDSQLPKDRFSAERLKGVDSTLKIQPAKLEDSAVYLCASSLVGGPRGAFFGQGTRLTVV.

This clone was observed once. This chain uses TRBV30 with TRBJ1-1, with TRBD1 matching 7 bases. V lost 0 bases and J lost 1; bases outside the gene matches: 8. Germline loops: CDR1 GTSNPN, CDR2 SVGIG (reference sequence). This CDR3 has 16 residues. CDR3 in amino acids: CAWSVHVGQENTEAFF. Written as DNA, the CDR3 is TGTGCCTGGAGTGTACATGTCGGACAGGAGAACACTGAAGCTTTCTTT.

J is TRBJ1-1 and V is TRBV25-1, with a weak D call TRBD1 (6 bases). This CDR3 comprises 13 residues. The V end was cut by 10 bases, the J end by 2 bases, with 14 bases between. CDR1 is MGHDK, CDR2 SYGVNS, per germline. The CDR3 region is CATRGGINTEAFF. CDR3 in DNA: TGTGCCACTAGGGGGGGAATTAACACTGAAGCTTTCTTT.

This chain links TRBV29-1 with TRBJ1-2, with 8 bases fitting TRBD1. CDR1 is SQVTM and CDR2 is ANQGSEA in the germline V gene. This CDR3 spans 14 amino acids. Germline trimming cut 7 bases from V and 4 bases from J; bases unmatched to any gene: 11. CDR3: CSAMSGTGLYGYTF. CDR3 DNA sequence: TGCAGCGCCATGAGCGGGACAGGCCTCTATGGCTACACCTTC.

The genes are TRBV7-8 and TRBJ1-2; 9 bases fit TRBD1. The CDR3 totals 15 residues. Germline CDR1 and CDR2: SGHVS and FQNEAQ. V lost 0 bases and J lost 4; bases outside the gene matches: 3. The DNA of the CDR3 is TGTGCCAGCAGCTTAGCCAGACAGGGGGGCTATGGCTACACCTTC. Translating it yields CASSLARQGGYGYTF.

To note about this clone: At the DNA level, this CDR3 is encoded by other sequences in the same sample as well. CDR3 nucleotide sequence: TGTGCCAGCTCACCACGCAGGGACACTGAAGCTTTCTTT. Protein: CASSPRRDTEAFF. This rearrangement joins TRBV18 to TRBJ1-1; TRBD1 is a possible D gene (5 bases). Trimming left V 1 base short and J 3 bases short, with 6 bases between. The CDR3 extends over 13 amino acids. Germline V gene data show CDR1 as KGHSH and CDR2 as LQKENI.

This chain uses TRBV3-1 (or the pseudogene TRBV3-2) with TRBJ1-6; 9 nucleotides line up with TRBD1. V was pared by 4 bases and J by 9 bases, with 4 bases of the junction left unmatched. The CDR3 loop spans 14 amino acids. Germline-derived CDR1 and CDR2 are LGHDT and YNNKEL (reference sequence). Here the CDR3 DNA reads TGTGCCAGCAGCCTCGGGACAGGGACTTCACCCCTCCACTTT. It encodes CASSLGTGTSPLHF.

This chain links TRBV10-1 with TRBJ2-7, with a tentative D call TRBD1 (6 bases). The germline V and J ends were trimmed by 3 bases and 1 base, with 31 bases remaining between them. Germline V gene lookup returns CDR1 WNHNN and CDR2 SYGVQD (reference sequence). CDR3 length: 21 amino acids. CDR3 in amino acids: CASSDPYVRDKGELLSYEQYF. In DNA form, the CDR3 reads TGCGCCAGCAGTGACCCCTACGTCCGGGACAAGGGGGAACTCTTGTCCTACGAGCAGTACTTC.

This clone was recorded once. V and J are TRBV21-1 and TRBJ1-1. TRBV21-1 is shown as a pseudogene. This CDR3 is built from 15 residues. The CDR3 DNA follows: TGTGCCAGCAGCAAAGAGGGCCGGGGGGAGTCTGAAGCTTTCTTT. Encoded protein: CASSKEGRGESEAFF.

This clone is a singleton in its sample. The rearrangement uses TRBV12-5 and TRBJ2-2; 9 bases map to TRBD1. V trimming: 6 bases; J trimming: 7 bases; junction bases outside the gene matches: 6. Germline CDR1 reads LGHNT; CDR2 reads FRNRAP. CDR3 size: 14 residues. CDR3 protein: CASGPGQGIGELFF. CDR3 nucleotides: TGTGCTAGTGGCCCGGGACAGGGTATCGGGGAGCTGTTTTTT.

The rearrangement uses TRBV3-1 (or the pseudogene TRBV3-2) and TRBJ2-7; 8 bases match TRBD1. Germline values: CDR1 LGHDT, CDR2 YNNKEL (reference sequence). The V and J ends lost 2 bases and 5 bases, in that order; junction bases with no gene match: 5. CDR3 length equals 14 residues. The CDR3 sequence is CASSQNPGGDEQYF. Written as DNA, the CDR3 is TGTGCCAGCAGCCAAAATCCAGGGGGCGACGAGCAGTACTTC.

This clone was found once. The chain links TRBV7-2 to TRBJ1-1; 8 bases are a match to TRBD1. The CDR3 runs 16 residues. Trimming cost V 1 base and J 9 bases; bases outside gene matches: 13. Germline CDR1 and CDR2: SGHTA and FQGNSA. The CDR3 sequence is CASSLGAGQGAAKAFF. In DNA form, the CDR3 reads TGTGCCAGCAGCTTAGGGGCCGGGCAGGGGGCGGCGAAAGCTTTCTTT.

The chain links TRBV11-2 to TRBJ1-4; D not resolved. This CDR3 comprises 12 residues. V was shortened by 4 bases and J by 8 bases, with 8 bases between the two germline ends. Per germline, CDR1 SGHAT and CDR2 FQNNGV. The CDR3 DNA is TGTGCCAGCAGCTCTATAAGAGAAAAACTGTTTTTT. Protein product: CASSSIREKLFF.

The CDR3 loop is CASSYSFRQGLETQYF. For the CDR3, the DNA is TGTGCCAGCAGTTACTCGTTTCGCCAGGGACTAGAGACCCAGTACTTC. The chain links TRBV6-5 to TRBJ2-5; maybe TRBD2 (6 bases). CDR3 length: 16 amino acids. CDR1 MNHEY and CDR2 SVGAGI come from the germline V gene. Trimming pared 0 bases from V and 4 bases from J, leaving 15 bases between.